One TCR beta chain is described in this entry. The sample originates from a study of blood T cell repertoires in COVID-19. Overall study: The analysed material was cDNA or gDNA that came from T cells, B-cell-depleted T cells, or PBMCs.

The authors' processing: Reference gene primer amplification gave nucleated cell count estimates. Data came from immunoSEQ multiplex PCR; TCRdb stores just in-frame clones and leaves some out. That table supplies the V and J calls and clone size; D and trimming were determined from the DNA. The sample includes about 170,000 clones, 85% of them seen just once. CDR3 length: 19 residues. This TCR came from a human donor with acute or convalescent COVID-19. The donor label of this sample is uncertain. Sequenced input: peripheral blood. V usage is TRBV21-1 and J usage is TRBJ1-5; the table gives TRBD1 as D, unverified against the DNA. TRBV21-1 is tagged as a pseudogene. The CDR3 nucleotides read TGTGCCAGCAGCAAAGACAGGGGGCAAAACAAAAGGAGCAATCAGCCCCAGCATTTT. Translating gives CASSKDRGQNKRSNQPQHF.